The sequence of this T cell receptor (beta chain) was determined in a study of technical replicates of blood from several donors. Trimming left V 5 bases short and J 11 bases short, with 12 bases between. The CDR3 has 12 amino acids. Germline V gene sequence: CDR1 MNHNY, CDR2 SVGAGI (reference sequence). Repertoires were generated with immunoSEQ multiplex PCR, while TCRdb's copy carries only in-frame clones and drops some. The sample yields fewer than 100,000 clones, about 94% seen once. Sequencing was performed on T cells isolated from PBMCs. The sequence was collected from a human donor in good health. This chain connects TRBV6-6 to TRBJ1-4; D gene unclear. The CDR3 sequence is CASSLGSFKLFF. In DNA, the CDR3 is TGTGCCAGCAGTCTGGGCTCTTTCAAACTGTTTTTT.